This TCR beta chain emerged from a study of graft-versus-host responses after intestinal transplantation. Study summary: Multivisceral, liver-intestinal, or isolated intestinal grafts went to recipients.

Clones were read by immunoSEQ multiplex PCR, and TCRdb kept only the in-frame ones, dropping some. The repertoire includes about 73,000 clones, 90% of them detected once, and about 4% sits in the top ten. About this clone: The antigen is unknown.

Per the germline V gene, CDR1 is SGHAT and CDR2 is FQNNGV. The CDR3 has 13 residues. Trimming left V 4 bases short and J 4 bases short, with 10 bases between. Overall study results and limits: Recipient-marrow GvH clones were detected, some having first appeared in ileum or blood.

This chain connects TRBV11-2 to TRBJ1-2; TRBD1 might be the D (5 bases). This TCR was recovered from a human donor who was the organ donor for an intestinal transplant. This specimen was unstimulated CD8+ T cells sorted from spleen or lymph node cells, taken before transplant. The CDR3 region has the DNA TGTGCCAGCAGCTACGGGACTTTCTATGGCTACACCTTC. Its protein product is CASSYGTFYGYTF.